The T cell receptor beta chain under discussion was sequenced for a study of OX40 agonist ivuxolimab in advanced cancers. A note on the overall study: Ivuxolimab, which targeted the costimulatory receptor OX40 (CD134), was an agonistic, fully human IgG2 monoclonal antibody. Intravenous ivuxolimab was administered to patients every 2 weeks at six dose levels: 0.01, 0.1, 0.3, 1.5, 3 and 10 mg/kg. Of the roughly 51 dose-escalation patients, hepatocellular carcinoma was present in approximately 20, melanoma in approximately 15, renal cell carcinoma in 9 and head and neck cancer in 9. A male proportion of under 85% and a mean age of approximately 55 years, ranging from 23 to 79, were recorded for the dose-escalation cohort. Prior anti-PD-1, anti-PD-L1 or anti-CTLA-4 therapy was permitted, and checkpoint inhibitors had been received by less than 45% of dose-escalation patients. Partial responses occurred in three dose-escalation patients, of whom one had hepatocellular carcinoma and two had cutaneous melanoma. Peripheral TCRbeta sequencing was intended to test whether TCR sequence diversity was altered and clonal T-cell expansion was caused by ivuxolimab. The paper describes the monotherapy dose-escalation part (N ≈ 52 patients) of the phase I trial of ivuxolimab. The investigation overall reported the following: At doses of 0.1 to 3.0 mg/kg, clonal expansion of both CD4+ and CD8+ T cells in blood was seen between baseline and week 6. Partial responders in the 0.1-3.0 mg/kg groups had among the lowest normalized peripheral clonal expansion, especially among CD8+ T cells. On average, CD8+ T cells showed more expanded clones than CD4+ T cells after ivuxolimab. Low levels of normalized T-cell clonal expansion were also seen in some patients who did not respond. Antigen specificity was not determined for the clonally expanded peripheral T cells.

Points on this clone: Its antigen target is currently unknown. Base qualities are not provided; no much larger clone lies one nucleotide away.

According to the germline V gene, CDR1 reads SGHAT and CDR2 reads FQNNGV. Spanning cysteine to phenylalanine, the CDR3 consists of 16 amino acids. CDR3 DNA only is kept here, 48 bases in frame from base 1. Cut back by 5 bases and 1 base, the V and J ends lie 17 bases apart. To sequence the TCRbeta CDR3 region, genomic DNA was isolated from the sorted cells. TCRbeta CDR3 regions were sequenced using the immunoSEQ Assay. In TCRdb, the immuneACCESS table is reduced to in-frame sequences with V and J assigned. These tables do not hold every clone; where another copy was compared, an unresolved V gene accounts for under half, and the others remain unexplained. In all, the sample holds around 76,000 clones, and roughly 89% of those were seen once. The ten largest clones take up 13% of the sample. The trial excluded patients who had a history of autoimmune disease or who were on systemic immunosuppression. Peripheral blood for TCR sequencing was drawn from every dose cohort at baseline, at cycle 4 day 1 and at cycle 7 day 1. Samples came from an open-label, multicenter, first-in-human phase I dose-escalation trial of ivuxolimab. Adults with locally advanced or metastatic head and neck squamous cell, hepatocellular, melanoma or renal cell carcinoma were enrolled in the trial. CD4+ and CD8+ T cells were sorted separately from peripheral blood before TCR sequencing.

Here the chain combines TRBV11-2 and TRBJ1-1, with the D segment identity uncertain. The sequences come from CD4+ or CD8+ T cells sorted from blood, collected in a trial of the OX40 agonist ivuxolimab. The receptor was derived from an adult with an advanced solid tumor such as melanoma, head and neck, liver or kidney cancer. The CDR3: CASSPRLQISNTEAFF. The DNA sequence reads TGTGCCAGCAGCCCGCGACTGCAGATTTCGAACACTGAAGCTTTCTTT.